These T cell receptor beta chains were read from a single sample in a study of shared clonotypes between healthy human individuals. TCRdb's copy holds only in-frame clones and misses some; the assay was immunoSEQ multiplex PCR. The sample lists 1.6 million or so clones; roughly 96% were seen once. The source material was naive CD4+ T cells sorted from blood. The receptors were gathered from a man aged 30 to 45 in good health. The CDR3 runs from the conserved cysteine through the conserved F or W. A D gene is named only where the DNA matches it firmly. Only some rows state a clone size, as once, few, many or a class for expanded clones.

TRBJ1-2,few,TRBV18,NA,TGTGCCAGCTCACCAAGCATCGGACGGGATGGCTACACCTTC,CASSPSIGRDGYTF
TRBJ2-6,once,TRBV15,NA,TGTGCCACCAGCAGCGCTCCTAAGGTGGAGGGAGGCTCTGGGGCCAACGTCCTGACTTTC,CATSSAPKVEGGSGANVLTF
TRBJ2-7,NA,TRBV19,TRBD1,TGTGCCAGTAGTACATTGACAGGGGTACCCTCCTACGAGCAGTACTTC,CASSTLTGVPSYEQYF
TRBJ2-5,once,TRBV19,TRBD2,TGTGCCAGTAGCCCCTCGGTAGCGGGAGGGCGCGGTGAAAAGACCCAGTACTTC,CASSPSVAGGRGEKTQYF
TRBJ1-1,NA,TRBV7-6,NA,TGTGCCAGCAGCGACCTAGTATGGGGAGGGGAGAACACTGAAGCTTTCTTT,CASSDLVWGGENTEAFF
TRBJ2-3,NA,TRBV29-1,TRBD2,TGCAGCGTTGGAAAACAGACTAGCGGGAGTGGAATAGATACGCAGTATTTT,CSVGKQTSGSGIDTQYF
TRBJ1-4,NA,TRBV2,TRBD1,TGTGCCAGCAGTCGAACAGGGGCGAGGGGGGCGGGAGATGAAAAACTGTTTTTT,CASSRTGARGAGDEKLFF
TRBJ1-4,once,TRBV15,TRBD1,TGTGCCACCAGCAGAGGTTCAGGGGACAGAGTTAATGAAAAACTGTTTTTT,CATSRGSGDRVNEKLFF
TRBJ2-7,NA,TRBV7-2,NA,TGTGCCAGCAGCCCATCGACTGGTTACGAGCAGTACTTC,CASSPSTGYEQYF
TRBJ2-4,NA,TRBV30,NA,TGTGCCTGGGGCGGCATAGCCAAAAACATTCAGTACTTC,CAWGGIAKNIQYF
TRBJ2-2,NA,TRBV9,TRBD1,TGTGCCAGCAGCGTTGGGACCGGGACAGGGAACACCGGGGAGCTGTTTTTT,CASSVGTGTGNTGELFF
TRBJ2-5,NA,TRBV2,TRBD2,TGTGCCAGCAGCCTAGGGACTAACCAAGAGACCCAGTACTTC,CASSLGTNQETQYF
TRBJ1-3,NA,TRBV28,NA,TGTGCCAGCAGTTTACAGGGCGCCTTCAACACCATATATTTT,CASSLQGAFNTIYF
TRBJ2-7,few,TRBV10-3,NA,TGTGCCATCAGCCAGGACATTTCCTACGAGCAGTACTTC,CAISQDISYEQYF
TRBJ1-5,NA,TRBV28,NA,TGTGCCAGCAGTTGGACAAACAATCAGCCCCAGCATTTT,CASSWTNNQPQHF
TRBJ2-6,NA,TRBV7-2,NA,TGTGCCAGCAGCTTACCGCTCGGGTCTGGGGCCAACGTCCTGACTTTC,CASSLPLGSGANVLTF
TRBJ2-5,NA,TRBV5-4,TRBD2,TGTGCCAGCAGCGGTATTACTAGCGGGAGTGGTGAGACCCAGTACTTC,CASSGITSGSGETQYF
TRBJ2-3,NA,TRBV20-1,NA,TGCAGTGCTAGATTCGCAGATACGCAGTATTTT,CSARFADTQYF
TRBJ2-1,NA,TRBV20-1,NA,TGCAGTGCTAGCGACAATGAGCAGTTCTTC,CSASDNEQFF
TRBJ1-1,NA,TRBV7-6,TRBD1,TGTGCCAGCAGCACACTACACCGCGGGACAGGGGGTTTTACTGAAGCTTTCTTT,CASSTLHRGTGGFTEAFF
TRBJ2-3,NA,TRBV5-4,TRBD1,TGTGCCAGCAGCCGAAGACAGGGGGCCGCACATACGCAGTATTTT,CASSRRQGAAHTQYF
TRBJ2-7,NA,TRBV6-5,NA,TGTGCCAGCAGTTACTCCTACGAACAGTCCTACGAGCAGTACTTC,CASSYSYEQSYEQYF
TRBJ2-5,NA,TRBV11-3,NA,TGTGCCAGCAGCTTAGGTGCCTCAGCGGCCCCAGAGACCCAGTACTTC,CASSLGASAAPETQYF
TRBJ2-5,NA,TRBV29-1,TRBD1,TGCAGCGGTGGGGACAGACAAGAGACCCAGTACTTC,CSGGDRQETQYF
TRBJ1-2,NA,TRBV19,TRBD1,TGTGCCAGTAGAACCCCTCGGGACAGCCACACCGCCTATGGCTACACCTTC,CASRTPRDSHTAYGYTF
TRBJ1-5,NA,TRBV19,NA,TGTGCCAGTAGTAACCCGAGGGGGTCGGGCAATCAGCCCCAGCATTTT,CASSNPRGSGNQPQHF
TRBJ2-7,NA,TRBV28,NA,TGTGCCAGTCGGGCTAGATGGCGGGAAATAAGGGAGCAGTACTTC,CASRARWREIREQYF
TRBJ2-2,NA,TRBV7-2,TRBD2,TGTGCCAGCAGCTCTTTGGGACTAGCGCTTCTAGGCGGGGAGCTGTTTTTT,CASSSLGLALLGGELFF
TRBJ2-7,once,TRBV5-3,NA,TGTGCCAGAACCGCCTACGAGCAGTACTTC,CARTAYEQYF
TRBJ2-7,NA,TRBV5-1,NA,TGCGCCAGCAGCTTCGGACAGAAAACCTACGAGCAGTACTTC,CASSFGQKTYEQYF
TRBJ2-7,NA,TRBV29-1,NA,TGCAGCGTTTTCGGGAGGGGGCGGGAGCAGTACTTC,CSVFGRGREQYF
TRBJ2-5,NA,TRBV9,NA,TGTGCCAGCAGCGCAACAGGGTTAGAGACCCAGTACTTC,CASSATGLETQYF
TRBJ2-2,once,TRBV7-9,TRBD2,TGTGCCAGCAGCTTAGCTCGGGGACTAGCGGGGACCGGGGAGCTGTTTTTT,CASSLARGLAGTGELFF
TRBJ2-2,NA,TRBV19,TRBD2,TGTGCCAGTAGTGCCCCCCGACTAGCGGGAGGATCCGGGGAGCTGTTTTTT,CASSAPRLAGGSGELFF
TRBJ2-1,NA,TRBV7-2,TRBD1,TGTGCCAGCAGCTTAGGAGGACAGGGGACCTACAATGAGCAGTTCTTC,CASSLGGQGTYNEQFF
TRBJ2-3,NA,TRBV10-3,TRBD2,TGTGCCACCGAAGGGACTAGTTCTAACACAGATACGCAGTATTTT,CATEGTSSNTDTQYF
TRBJ2-1,NA,TRBV11-3,NA,TGTGCCAGCAGCTTAGATGGTCAAAGGTACAATGAGCAGTTCTTC,CASSLDGQRYNEQFF
TRBJ1-5,NA,TRBV28,TRBD1,TGTGCCAGCAGTCGAACACAGGGGTTAGGTGACGGCAATCAGCCCCAGCATTTT,CASSRTQGLGDGNQPQHF
TRBJ1-5,NA,TRBV5-5,NA,TGTGCCAGCAGCTTGGGACTCTTTAGCAATCAGCCCCAGCATTTT,CASSLGLFSNQPQHF
TRBJ2-2,NA,TRBV19,NA,TGTGCCAGTAGTACCTTAGGGTCTGGTGTTAGAACCGGGGAGCTGTTTTTT,CASSTLGSGVRTGELFF
TRBJ1-2,NA,TRBV7-3,NA,TGTGCCAGCAGCTCCGGACCGAATCTCGGCTATGGCTACACCTTC,CASSSGPNLGYGYTF
TRBJ2-7,NA,TRBV2,NA,TGTGCCAGCACCACATCGGGCTCCTACGAGCAGTACTTC,CASTTSGSYEQYF
TRBJ2-7,NA,TRBV7-9,TRBD2,TGTGCCAGCAGCTTAGGTTCTAGCGGAAGCTCCTACGAGCAGTACTTC,CASSLGSSGSSYEQYF
TRBJ1-5,NA,TRBV19,TRBD1,TGTGCCAGTAGGGGGGACAGGCCATATAGCAATCAGCCCCAGCATTTT,CASRGDRPYSNQPQHF
TRBJ1-1,NA,TRBV5-6,NA,TGTGCCAGCAGCTTGCAAGGGGCGAACACTGAAGCTTTCTTT,CASSLQGANTEAFF
TRBJ2-5,once,TRBV4-1,TRBD2,TGCGCCAGCAGCCGCTTAGCGGGAGGCACAGAGACCCAGTACTTC,CASSRLAGGTETQYF